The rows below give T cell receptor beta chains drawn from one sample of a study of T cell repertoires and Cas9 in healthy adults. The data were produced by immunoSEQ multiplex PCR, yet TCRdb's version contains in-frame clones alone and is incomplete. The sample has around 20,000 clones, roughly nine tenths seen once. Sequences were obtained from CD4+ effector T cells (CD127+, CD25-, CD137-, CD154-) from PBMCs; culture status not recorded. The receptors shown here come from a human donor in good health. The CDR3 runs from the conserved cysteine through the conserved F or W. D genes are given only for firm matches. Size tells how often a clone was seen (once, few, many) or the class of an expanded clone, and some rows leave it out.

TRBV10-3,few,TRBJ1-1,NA,CAISPSGGGRTEAFF,TGTGCCATCAGTCCTTCCGGGGGGGGCCGCACTGAAGCTTTCTTT
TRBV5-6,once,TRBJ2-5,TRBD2,CASSGRGETQYF,TGTGCCAGCAGCGGGAGGGGAGAGACCCAGTACTTC
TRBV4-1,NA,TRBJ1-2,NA,CASSQVGGRYYGYTF,TGCGCCAGCAGCCAAGTAGGCGGCAGGTACTATGGCTACACCTTC
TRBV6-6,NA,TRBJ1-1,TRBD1,CASRDAGQGGTEAFF,TGTGCCAGCAGGGACGCCGGACAGGGGGGGACTGAAGCTTTCTTT
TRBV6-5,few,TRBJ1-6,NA,CASSYVQRGNSPLHF,TGTGCCAGCAGTTACGTACAGCGAGGAAATTCACCCCTCCACTTT
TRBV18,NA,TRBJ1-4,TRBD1,CASSPEDRGPEKLFF,TGTGCCAGCTCACCAGAGGACAGGGGGCCTGAAAAACTGTTTTTT
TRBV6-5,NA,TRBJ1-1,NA,CASSDQGTAFF,TGTGCCAGCAGTGATCAGGGGACGGCTTTCTTT
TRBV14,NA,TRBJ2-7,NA,CASSQGGAPLAAISYEQYF,TGTGCCAGCAGCCAAGGGGGGGCCCCCCTAGCTGCTATCTCCTACGAGCAGTACTTC
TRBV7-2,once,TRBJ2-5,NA,CASSFLRLAAITQETQYF,TGTGCCAGCAGCTTCCTTCGGCTTGCGGCGATTACCCAAGAGACCCAGTACTTC
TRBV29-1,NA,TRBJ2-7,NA,CSALGHSEKVHEQYF,TGCAGCGCACTGGGACACTCCGAGAAGGTCCACGAGCAGTACTTC
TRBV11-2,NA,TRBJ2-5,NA,CASSHRVRGGVETQYF,TGTGCCAGCAGCCACCGAGTTAGGGGCGGGGTAGAGACCCAGTACTTC
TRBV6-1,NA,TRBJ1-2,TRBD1,CASSAGTVYGYTF,TGTGCCAGCAGTGCTGGGACAGTCTATGGCTACACCTTC
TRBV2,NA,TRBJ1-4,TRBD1,CATATGTGQEKLFF,TGTGCCACCGCCACCGGGACAGGACAAGAAAAACTGTTTTTT
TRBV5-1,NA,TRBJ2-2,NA,CASSPRTDTGELFF,TGCGCCAGCAGCCCAAGGACCGACACCGGGGAGCTGTTTTTT
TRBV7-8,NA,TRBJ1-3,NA,CASSLVGLGAAGNTIYF,TGTGCCAGCAGCTTAGTTGGTCTGGGGGCAGCTGGAAACACCATATATTTT
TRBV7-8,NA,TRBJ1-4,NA,CASSPVGGAGEKLFF,TGTGCCAGCAGCCCTGTCGGGGGGGCAGGGGAAAAACTGTTTTTT
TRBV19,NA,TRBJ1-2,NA,CASSMTDYGCTF,TGTGCCAGTAGTATGACAGACTATGGCTGCACCTTC
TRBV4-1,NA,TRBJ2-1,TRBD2,CASSQARAGGTLNEQFF,TGCGCCAGCAGCCAAGCTCGAGCGGGGGGGACTCTCAATGAGCAGTTCTTC
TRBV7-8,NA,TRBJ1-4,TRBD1,CASSLARTGREKLFF,TGTGCCAGCAGCTTAGCGCGGACAGGGCGGGAAAAACTGTTTTTT
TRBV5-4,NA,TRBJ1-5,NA,CASSLDGGRSNQPQHF,TGTGCCAGCAGCTTGGACGGAGGGCGTAGCAATCAGCCCCAGCATTTT
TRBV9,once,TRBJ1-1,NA,CASSVWAGPGGAFF,TGTGCCAGCAGCGTATGGGCGGGTCCTGGCGGAGCTTTCTTT
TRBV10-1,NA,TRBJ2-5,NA,CASSESGGIQETQYF,TGCGCCAGCAGTGAGTCAGGGGGGATCCAAGAGACCCAGTACTTC
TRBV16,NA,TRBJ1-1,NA,CASSQSQQNTEAFF,TGTGCCAGCAGCCAATCTCAGCAGAACACTGAAGCTTTCTTT
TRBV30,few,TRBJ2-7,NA,CAWSDAYEQYF,TGTGCCTGGAGCGACGCGTACGAGCAGTACTTC
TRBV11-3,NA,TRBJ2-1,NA,CASSFLADNEQFF,TGTGCCAGCAGCTTCCTAGCCGACAATGAGCAGTTCTTC
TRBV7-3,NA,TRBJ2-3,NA,CASSPGTSSYTQYF,TGTGCCAGCAGCCCGGGAACCAGTAGTTATACGCAGTATTTT
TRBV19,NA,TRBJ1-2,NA,CASSIKLEVNYGYTF,TGTGCCAGTAGTATAAAGCTGGAGGTTAACTATGGCTACACCTTC
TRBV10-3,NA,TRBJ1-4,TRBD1,CAISESRGTGGEKLFF,TGTGCCATCAGTGAGTCCAGGGGGACAGGGGGAGAAAAACTGTTTTTT
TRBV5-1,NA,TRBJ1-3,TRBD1,CASSSTSARQGLGNTIYF,TGCGCCAGCAGCTCGACCTCCGCCAGACAGGGGTTAGGAAACACCATATATTTT
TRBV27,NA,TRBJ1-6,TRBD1,CASREVKTGVRNSPLHF,TGTGCCAGCAGAGAAGTTAAAACAGGGGTCCGGAATTCACCCCTCCACTTT
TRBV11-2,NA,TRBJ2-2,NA,CASSLAGKNTGELFF,TGTGCCAGCAGCTTAGCTGGCAAAAACACCGGGGAGCTGTTTTTT
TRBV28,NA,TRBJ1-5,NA,CASSLLGQPQHF,TGTGCCAGCAGTTTATTAGGTCAGCCCCAGCATTTT
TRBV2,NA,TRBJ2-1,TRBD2,CASSSGTRIGEQFF,TGTGCCAGCAGCTCCGGGACTAGAATAGGAGAGCAGTTCTTC
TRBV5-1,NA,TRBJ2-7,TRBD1,CASSIDRGRTYEQYF,TGCGCCAGCAGCATAGACAGGGGGCGGACCTACGAGCAGTACTTC
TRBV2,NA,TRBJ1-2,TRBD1,CASSGTGGGYGYTF,TGTGCCAGCAGTGGAACAGGGGGCGGCTATGGCTACACCTTC
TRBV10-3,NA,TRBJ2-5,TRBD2,CAIGGGETQYF,TGTGCCATCGGGGGGGGTGAGACCCAGTACTTC
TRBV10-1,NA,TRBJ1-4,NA,CATPTARDPEPRSTNEKLFF,TGCGCCACCCCTACAGCTCGGGACCCCGAACCCCGATCCACTAATGAAAAACTGTTTTTT
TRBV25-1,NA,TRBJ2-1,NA,CASSESLSLPYNEQFF,TGTGCCAGCAGTGAATCACTGAGCCTACCATACAATGAGCAGTTCTTC
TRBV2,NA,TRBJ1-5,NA,CASRARRQGSHSNQPQHF,TGTGCCAGCAGAGCCAGGAGGCAGGGGTCCCATAGCAATCAGCCCCAGCATTTT
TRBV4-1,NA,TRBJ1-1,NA,CASSQVDRGNTEAFF,TGCGCCAGCAGCCAGGTCGACCGGGGAAACACTGAAGCTTTCTTT
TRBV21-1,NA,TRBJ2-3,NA,CASRTSGGSTDTQYF,TGTGCCAGCAGGACTAGCGGGGGGAGTACGGATACGCAGTATTTT
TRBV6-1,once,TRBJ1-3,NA,CASSERAAGNTIYF,TGTGCCAGCAGTGAAAGGGCAGCCGGAAACACCATATATTTT